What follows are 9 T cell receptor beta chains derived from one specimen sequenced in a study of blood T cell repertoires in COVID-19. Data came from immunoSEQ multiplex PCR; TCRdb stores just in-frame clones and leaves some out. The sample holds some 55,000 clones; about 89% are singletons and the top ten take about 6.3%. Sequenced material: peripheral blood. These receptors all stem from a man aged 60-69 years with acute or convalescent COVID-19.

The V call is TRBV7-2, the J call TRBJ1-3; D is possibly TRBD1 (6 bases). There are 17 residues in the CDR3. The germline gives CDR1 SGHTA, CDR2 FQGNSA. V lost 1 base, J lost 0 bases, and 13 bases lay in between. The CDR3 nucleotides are TGTGCCAGCAGCTTAGGAAACAGGGCAATCTCTGGAAACACCATATATTTT. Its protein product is CASSLGNRAISGNTIYF.

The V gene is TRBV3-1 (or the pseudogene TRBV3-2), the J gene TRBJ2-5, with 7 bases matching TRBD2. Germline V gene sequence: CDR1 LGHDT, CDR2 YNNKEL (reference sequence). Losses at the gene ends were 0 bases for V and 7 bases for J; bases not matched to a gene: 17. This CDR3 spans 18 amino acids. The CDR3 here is CASSQDIGGTLPIGTQYF. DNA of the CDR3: TGTGCCAGCAGCCAAGATATCGGGGGGACCCTGCCTATAGGGACCCAGTACTTC.

This CDR3 is CASSMGGDTEAFF. In DNA, the CDR3 is TGTGCCAGCAGCATGGGGGGGGACACTGAAGCTTTCTTT. This chain joins TRBV5-4 and TRBJ1-1, with a weak D call TRBD1 (5 bases). Trimming removed 4 bases from V and 3 bases from J, with 10 bases in between. The CDR3 spans 13 residues. From germline, CDR1 is SGHNT and CDR2 YYREEE (reference sequence).

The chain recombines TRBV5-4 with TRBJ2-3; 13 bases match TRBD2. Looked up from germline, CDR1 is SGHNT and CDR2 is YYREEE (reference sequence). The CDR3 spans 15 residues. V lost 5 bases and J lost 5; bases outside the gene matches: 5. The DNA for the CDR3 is TGTGCCAGCAGGCTTGGACTAGCGGGGGTAGATACGCAGTATTTT. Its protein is CASRLGLAGVDTQYF.

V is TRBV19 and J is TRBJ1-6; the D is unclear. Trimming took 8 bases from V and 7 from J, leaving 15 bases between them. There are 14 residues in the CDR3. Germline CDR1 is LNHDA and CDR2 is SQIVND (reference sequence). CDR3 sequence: CASGGVEINSPLHF. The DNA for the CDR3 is TGTGCCAGTGGAGGCGTAGAAATCAATTCACCCCTCCACTTT.

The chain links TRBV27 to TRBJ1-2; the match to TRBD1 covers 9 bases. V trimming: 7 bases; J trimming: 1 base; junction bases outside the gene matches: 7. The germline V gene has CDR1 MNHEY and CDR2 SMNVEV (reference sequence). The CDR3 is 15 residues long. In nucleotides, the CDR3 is TGTGCCAGCACCAGGACAGGGGTCCTTAACTATGGCTACACCTTC. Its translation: CASTRTGVLNYGYTF.

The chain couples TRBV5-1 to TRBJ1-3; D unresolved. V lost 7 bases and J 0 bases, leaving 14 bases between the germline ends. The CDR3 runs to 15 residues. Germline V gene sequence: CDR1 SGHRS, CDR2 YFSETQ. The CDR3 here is CASRLDMTSGNTIYF. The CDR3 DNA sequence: TGCGCCAGCCGCCTCGACATGACCTCTGGAAACACCATATATTTT.

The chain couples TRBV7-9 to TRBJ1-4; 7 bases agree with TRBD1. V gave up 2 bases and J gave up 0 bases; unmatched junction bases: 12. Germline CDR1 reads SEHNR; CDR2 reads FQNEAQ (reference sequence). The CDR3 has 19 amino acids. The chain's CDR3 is CASSLYRGNSLATNEKLFF. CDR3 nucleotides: TGTGCCAGCAGCTTATACAGGGGCAACTCTCTTGCAACTAATGAAAAACTGTTTTTT.

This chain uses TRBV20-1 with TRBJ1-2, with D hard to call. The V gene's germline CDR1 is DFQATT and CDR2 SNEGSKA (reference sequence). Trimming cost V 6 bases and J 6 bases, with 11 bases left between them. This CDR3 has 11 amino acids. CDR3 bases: TGCAGTGCCTACGGGGAAAATGGCTACACCTTC. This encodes CSAYGENGYTF.